The 21 T cell receptor beta chains below come from one sample, sequenced in a study of regulatory T cells in long-lasting Graves disease. Combining iRepertoire HTBI primers with Arm-PCR of CDR3 regions, the authors built TCR beta libraries. TCRdb analysed the multiplex PCR reads with MiXCR anew, one entry per CDR3 protein. The table records approximately 270,000 distinct CDR3 sequences, 15% to 20% of them present only once. Time point specified: newly diagnosed GD, antithyroid drugs for less than 3 months. PBMC RNA served as the TCR library source. Another study also made use of these data, one on T cells in Graves' hyperthyroidism and ophthalmopathy.

The material sequenced was peripheral blood mononuclear cells (PBMCs), taken at new diagnosis, from a patient treated with antithyroid drugs. These receptors all come from a woman aged 25 to 39 with Graves disease.

This clonotype was picked up many times. At one boundary the junction diverges from the germline segment, which might be a read error. This chain's CDR3 is CASRGGRVLF. The CDR3 DNA is TGTGCCAGCAGGGGGGGTCGGGTCCTCTTT. The chain carries TRBV2 and TRBJ1-1; D possibly corresponds to TRBD1 (5 bases). The CDR3 totals 10 residues. Germline V CDR1 and CDR2: SNHLY, FYNNEI.

The chain uses TRBV20-1 and TRBJ2-2; TRBD2 matches at 9 bases. V shed 0 bases, J shed 4 bases, and the junction held 0 bases outside the gene matches. This CDR3 has 14 residues. Germline V gives CDR1 DFQATT, CDR2 SNEGSKA (reference sequence). The CDR3 loop is CSARDSGGTGELFF. As DNA, the CDR3 is TGCAGTGCTAGAGATAGCGGGGGCACCGGGGAGCTGTTTTTT.

This clonotype was recorded many times. The chain links TRBV11-2 to TRBJ1-1, with a tentative D call TRBD1 (6 bases). The CDR3 contains 16 residues. V dropped 2 bases and J dropped 1 base, with 14 bases sitting between them. The germline CDR1 and CDR2 sequences are SGHAT and FQNNGV. As DNA, the CDR3 is TGTGCCAGCAGCTTACGCGGGGGCGCGGGGAACACTGAAGCTTTCTTT. Protein product: CASSLRGGAGNTEAFF.

This clonotype has ten or more counts. Germline is not matched at one junction end, which may reflect a read error. This chain links TRBV7-7 with TRBJ2-1, with D unresolved. Germline assignment: CDR1 SSHAT and CDR2 FNYEAQ (reference sequence). The CDR3 runs to 13 residues. The CDR3 loop reads CASSLGQHNEQFF. CDR3 DNA sequence: TGTGCTAGCAGCTTAGGCCAACACAATGAGCAGTTCTTC.

Notes on this clonotype: The junction shows a germline mismatch at one end, possibly a read error. The rearrangement uses TRBV15 and TRBJ1-4; D not resolved. Germline values: CDR1 LNHNV, CDR2 YYDKDF (reference sequence). There are 17 residues in the CDR3. Written as DNA, the CDR3 is TGTGCCACCAGCAGAGATCCACGTTTCCGGGCTAATGAAAAACTGCTTTTT. It encodes CATSRDPRFRANEKLLF.

In its sample, this clonotype was seen many times. The gene calls are TRBV14 and TRBJ2-1; 9 bases agree with TRBD1. The V gene's germline CDR1 is SGHDN and CDR2 FVKESK. The J segment lost 3 bases and the V segment lost 5 bases, leaving 8 bases of the junction unmatched. The CDR3 loop spans 16 amino acids. CDR3 bases: TGTGCCAGCAGCAAAAGGGGACAGGGAAACTACAATGAGCAGTTCTTC. Encoded protein: CASSKRGQGNYNEQFF.

This clonotype has at least ten counts. The V call is TRBV5-1, the J call TRBJ2-6; unclear D gene. The V gene's germline CDR1 is SGHRS and CDR2 YFSETQ. The CDR3 contains 15 residues. V was clipped by 6 bases and J by 0 bases, with 10 bases between them. The CDR3 protein is CASTLQFSGANVLTF. The CDR3 DNA sequence: TGCGCCAGCACCTTACAGTTCTCTGGGGCCAACGTCCTGACTTTC.

This clonotype was found many times. This chain uses TRBV12-3 or TRBV12-4 with TRBJ2-1; TRBD1 is a possible D gene (5 bases). CDR3 size: 15 residues. Trimming pared 5 bases from V and 8 bases from J, leaving 19 bases between. CDR3: CASSIRRHMGHEQFF. The CDR3 nucleotides read TGTGCCAGCAGTATTAGGCGGCATATGGGGCATGAGCAGTTCTTC.

This clonotype was counted at least ten times. The chain has TRBV18 and TRBJ2-7; 8 bases are shared with TRBD1. CDR1 KGHSH and CDR2 LQKENI come from the germline V gene. The CDR3 has 14 amino acids. The junction had 0 bases not matched to a gene; V was cut back by 0 bases and J by 2 bases. The CDR3 region has the DNA TGTGCCAGCTCACCACCGACAGGGGCCTACGAGCAGTACTTC. Its protein product is CASSPPTGAYEQYF.

The rearrangement links TRBV9 to TRBJ1-6, with D perhaps matching TRBD1 (5 bases). Germline V CDR1 and CDR2: SGDLS, YYNGEE. The CDR3 has 10 amino acids. CDR3 nucleotide sequence: TGTGGCAGGGCTAATTCACCCCTCCACTTT. It encodes CGRANSPLHF.

This clonotype was seen a few times. One end of the junction does not line up with germline, which may come from a read error. The chain has TRBV29-1 and TRBJ2-5; 12 bases match TRBD2. This CDR3 has 15 amino acids. From germline, CDR1 is SQVTM and CDR2 ANQGSEA. CDR3 residues: CSVVASGGAGETQHF. CDR3 nucleotides: TGCAGCGTTGTGGCTAGCGGGGGGGCAGGGGAGACCCAGCACTTC.

This clonotype was seen repeatedly, ten times or more. The genes are TRBV7-8 and TRBJ1-2; TRBD1 is a possible D gene (5 bases). In germline, CDR1 is SGHVS, CDR2 FQNEAQ. V lost 5 bases and J lost 6, with 16 bases in between. The CDR3 runs 14 residues. The CDR3 spells CASSVPGRAHGYTF. The CDR3 nucleotides are TGTGCCAGCAGCGTGCCGGGACGGGCTCATGGCTACACCTTC.

The chain couples TRBV28 to TRBJ2-7; 8 bases line up with TRBD1. Germline V gene lookup returns CDR1 MDHEN and CDR2 SYDVKM. This CDR3 comprises 17 residues. V trimming: 7 bases; J trimming: 0 bases; junction bases outside the gene matches: 14. CDR3 sequence (DNA): TGTGCCAGCACCGCGCAGTGGGGACAGGAGTTCTCCTACGAGCAGTACTTC. Residues: CASTAQWGQEFSYEQYF.

This clonotype was counted between two and nine times. At one of its ends the junction is not consistent with the germline gene, which may arise from a read error. The chain joins TRBV20-1 to TRBJ1-6, with D unresolved. The CDR3 runs to 14 residues. The germline gives CDR1 DFQATT, CDR2 SNEGSKA (reference sequence). CDR3 DNA sequence: TGCAATGCTAGTGGGAGCTCCTATAATTCACCCCTCCACTTT. This codes for CNASGSSYNSPLHF.

This clonotype came up a few times. The V call is TRBV5-1, the J call TRBJ1-1; no definite D call. V lost 0 bases and J lost 11, with 11 bases in between. Per germline, CDR1 SGHRS and CDR2 YFSETQ. This CDR3 is built from 12 residues. CDR3 protein: CASSLDGLVAFF. In DNA form, the CDR3 reads TGCGCCAGCAGCTTGGACGGCTTAGTGGCTTTCTTT.

This clonotype was observed many times. The chain employs TRBV6-1 and TRBJ1-3; 9 nucleotides agree with TRBD1. The V gene's germline CDR1 is MNHNS and CDR2 SASEGT. Trimming cost V 6 bases and J 2 bases; bases outside gene matches: 11. This CDR3 is built from 17 residues. The CDR3 nucleotides read TGTGCCAGCAGAACGGGACAGGGTAACATTCCTGGAAACACCATATATTTT. It is translated as CASRTGQGNIPGNTIYF.

Many counts were recorded for this clonotype. The rearrangement joins TRBV2 to TRBJ1-6; D might be TRBD1 (5 bases). This CDR3 spans 13 amino acids. Trimming took off 7 bases at V and 10 bases at J, with 14 bases between the two ends. Germline lookup yields CDR1 SNHLY and CDR2 FYNNEI. CDR3 nucleotide sequence: TGTGCCAGCAACCCCAGGGAGCGATCACCCCTCCACTTT. Translation gives CASNPRERSPLHF.

This clonotype was counted ten times or more. This sequence joins TRBV13 and TRBJ2-1; 14 bases align to TRBD2. This CDR3 contains 19 residues. Germline V CDR1 and CDR2: PRHDT, FYEKMQ (reference sequence). Trimming took 4 bases from V and 9 from J; bases not matched to a gene: 17. The CDR3 DNA reads as TGTGCCAGCAGCTCCATACCGGGACTAGCGGGAGTCCTTGGGCGTGAGCAGTTCTTC. This encodes CASSSIPGLAGVLGREQFF.

This clonotype came up many times. This rearrangement joins TRBV12-3 or TRBV12-4 to TRBJ2-7; 16 bases align to TRBD2. V gave up 3 bases and J gave up 5 bases; unmatched junction bases: 4. This CDR3 has 16 amino acids. The CDR3, as DNA: TGTGCCAGCAGTTTCGGGACTAGCGGGGGGGCCGACGAGCAGTACTTC. The encoded protein is CASSFGTSGGADEQYF.

In the case of this clonotype: Since a much larger clone is just one base distant, this may be a read error. This chain links TRBV7-2 with TRBJ1-4; D is unresolved. Germline V lookup: CDR1 SGHTA, CDR2 FQGNSA. The CDR3 totals 15 residues. CDR3 protein: CAGSLGVLDGEKLFF. CDR3 bases: TGTGCCGGCAGCTTAGGCGTGCTCGACGGTGAAAAACTGTTTTTT.

This clonotype was counted at least ten times. The chain joins TRBV20-1 to TRBJ2-3, with TRBD2 matching 10 bases. The germline CDR1 and CDR2 sequences are DFQATT and SNEGSKA (reference sequence). CDR3 length equals 18 residues. V trimming: 5 bases; J trimming: 0 bases; junction bases outside the gene matches: 14. The CDR3 region is CSAPQERGGRSSTDTQYF. CDR3 in DNA: TGCAGTGCTCCTCAGGAGCGGGGGGGGCGATCTAGCACAGATACGCAGTATTTT.